This T cell receptor beta chain was documented in a study of shared clonotypes between healthy human individuals (dated by TCRdb to about 2020). General notes on the study: The cohort included three men and a couple of women between 18 and 49 years of age. Per donor, three plates each were used for CD4 naive and CD4 memory, two for CD8 naive, and one for CD8 memory. Between about 0.8 and 9 billion PBMCs per donor were obtained by leukapheresis. Libraries were prepared and TCR repertoires were sequenced by different laboratories using diverse techniques, in order to increase sequencing depth and limit assay-specific biases. To estimate repertoire size and how much clonotype sharing occurs between individuals, the study deeply sequenced the blood TCR repertoires of several healthy adults. Paper-wide results and their limitations: Estimated clonotype richness was generally larger for naive than for memory subsets. Because the study included only a small number of donors, the genetic and exposure-history diversity represented was limited. When a handful of donors were compared, the shared fraction of clonotypes was around 5.1% for naive CD4, roughly 3.4% for naive CD8, 2% to 2.5% for memory CD4, and around 0.37% for memory CD8. Pairwise subsampling led to the expectation that sequencing depth would affect the degree of clonotype sharing among donors. Only blood was sampled, and tissue TCR repertoires likely differ from those in blood. Rarefaction of sorted-subset datasets indicated incomplete sequencing despite the large sequencing depth. Clonotypes shared by all four sorted-subset donors showed higher generation probabilities than non-shared clonotypes.

The donors were healthy, HIV-negative adults with no recently reported acute infections or vaccinations. All donors were Caucasian adults living in Nashville, Tennessee, USA. CD4+ T cells were enriched through magnetic negative selection, after which naive cells were positively selected on CD45RA and the remaining negative fraction served as the memory subset. After blood collection by leukapheresis, PBMCs were isolated using Ficoll-Histopaque density gradient centrifugation and then cryopreserved in the vapor phase of liquid nitrogen. Analytical flow cytometry was used to check the purity and quantity of each magnetically sorted T cell population. From each sorted fraction, genomic DNA was isolated and quantified by UV absorbance on a Nanodrop 2000c. Clipping removes 5 bases from V and 6 bases from J, with 3 as the unmatched junction base count. Measured from the cysteine to the phenylalanine, the CDR3 is 12 residues long. Just the 36-base CDR3 DNA is kept, in frame starting at base 1. The germline V gene encodes CDR1 SEHNR and CDR2 FQNEAQ (reference sequence).

Using the deep immunoSEQ assay, TCR CDR3 regions were amplified from genomic DNA by multiplex PCR. Genomic DNA extracted from each cell subset was distributed evenly over all wells of several immunoSEQ 96-well plates, and each plate served as one replicate. For sorted subsets, approximately 200 ng of genomic DNA, equivalent to 25,000 to 35,000 T cell genomes, went into each replicate PCR. The purified libraries were quantified using a Qubit 3.0 fluorometer, sized with a Bioanalyzer 2100, and then quantified again using the KAPA Library Quantification kit. Each immunoSEQ 96-well plate was sequenced on its own single-read 150-cycle Illumina NextSeq 550 flow cell. From the authors' description of their analysis: Because the immunoSEQ output held only junctional sequences and lacked quality scores, the filtering could not match the filtering applied to full-length reads. Sequences were annotated with PyIR, a Python wrapper for IgBLAST v1.9, and V/J genes and CDR3 were assigned using IMGT germline references. Reads were filtered out if the reads had weak V/J assignments (E-value above 1e-6), no CDR3, stop codons, out-of-frame junctions, or ambiguous translated residues. V3J clonotypes were defined as sequences sharing an identical inferred V gene, J gene, and CDR3 amino acid sequence. The percentage overlap between two repertoires was calculated by dividing the number of shared unique clonotypes by the size of the smaller repertoire. Three approaches were used to assess repertoire richness: RTK rarefaction, the Chao1 estimator, and Recon v2.1 estimates of unobserved clonotypes. Generation probabilities for all TCRbeta clonotypes obtained by the gDNA method from several donors were computed using OLGA. What TCRdb holds here is the immuneACCESS table cut down to in-frame rearrangements. Part of the clones is not present; checked against another copy, under half of the missing clones reflect an unresolved V gene, and the others are unexplained. V, J and clone size are those of that table, while D and trimming were read from the DNA. The sample has about a million clones on record, 76% of them singletons. The ten largest clones take up approximately 1.5% of the sample.

This clone was counted at least ten times. Its antigen target is currently unknown. The sample holds no much larger clone one base away, and base qualities are not on file. The chain joins TRBV7-9 to TRBJ1-1, with 7 bases aligning to TRBD1. What was sequenced was memory CD4+ T cells sorted from blood. This specimen's cell subset or site label, interpreted: CD45RA-negative fraction. This clonotype was sampled from a man aged 18 to 29 in good health. The DNA reads TGTGCCAGCAGCCAAACAGGGGCTGAAGCTTTCTTT. This translates into CASSQTGAEAFF.